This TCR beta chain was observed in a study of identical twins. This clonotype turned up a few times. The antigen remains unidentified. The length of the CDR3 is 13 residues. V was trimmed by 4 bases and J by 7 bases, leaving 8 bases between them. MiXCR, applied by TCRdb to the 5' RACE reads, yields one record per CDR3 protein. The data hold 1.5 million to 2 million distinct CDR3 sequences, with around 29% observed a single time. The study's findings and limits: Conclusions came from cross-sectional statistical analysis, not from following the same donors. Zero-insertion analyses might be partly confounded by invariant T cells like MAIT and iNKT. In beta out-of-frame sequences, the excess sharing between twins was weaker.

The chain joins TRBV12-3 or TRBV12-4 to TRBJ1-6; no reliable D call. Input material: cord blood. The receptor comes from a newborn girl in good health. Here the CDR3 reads CASSWGENSPLHF. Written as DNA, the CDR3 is TGTGCCAGCAGTTGGGGAGAGAATTCACCCCTCCACTTT.